This record looks at one T cell receptor (beta chain) sequence and its context. Investigators took about 9.4 milliliters of peripheral blood from every donor. The total RNA that was extracted per sample amounted to at least 5 micrograms. These data belong to a study of blood T cells in healthy people across ages. A second PCR of about 7 to 12 cycles used a sample-barcoded 5' primer and a J-beta primer mix. TCRdb reprocessed the 5' RACE reads via MiXCR and lists one record per CDR3 protein. The sample lists 1.5 million to 2 million distinct CDR3 sequences, 28% occurring once. This CDR3 spans 15 amino acids. V dropped 5 bases and J dropped 3 bases, with 13 bases sitting between them. Per germline, CDR1 SSHAT and CDR2 FNYEAQ (reference sequence).

This TCR was recovered from a young woman in good health. The sample consisted of blood. The genes are TRBV7-7 and TRBJ2-2; no reliable D call. This chain's CDR3 is CASSEGSVHTGELFF. The CDR3 DNA follows: TGTGCCAGCAGCGAAGGTTCAGTCCACACCGGGGAGCTGTTTTTT.